Below are 29 T cell receptor beta chains sequenced from a single sample in a study of cytomegalovirus exposure and HLA in healthy donors. Use of 60 Vbeta and 13 Jbeta primers characterized the PCR. Using immunoSEQ multiplex PCR, the repertoire was profiled, and TCRdb retains in-frame clones only, with some absent. The sample includes about 68,000 clones, 80% to 90% seen only once; the top ten take 6.5%. Source material: PBMCs. These receptors originate from a human donor in good health.

The chain recombines TRBV19 with TRBJ2-2; 7 bases agree with TRBD1. After removal of 9 bases from V and 0 bases from J, the junction contained 7 bases not matched to a gene. CDR3 length: 15 amino acids. Per the germline V gene, CDR1 is LNHDA and CDR2 is SQIVND (reference sequence). This CDR3 is CASKGGGANTGELFF. The CDR3 DNA reads as TGTGCCAGCAAAGGGGGCGGAGCGAACACCGGGGAGCTGTTTTTT. The complete variable domain, with remaining parts taken from reference TRBV19 and TRBJ2-2, reads DGGITQSPKYLFRKEGQNVTLSCEQNLNHDAMYWYRQDPGQGLRLIYYSQIVNDFQKGDIAEGYSVSREKKESFPLTVTSAQKNPTAFYLCASKGGGANTGELFFGEGSRLTVL.

In regard to this clone: Within the sample, other DNA sequences also encode this same CDR3. The chain couples TRBV7-2 to TRBJ1-2, with a tentative D call TRBD1 (6 bases). V shed 5 bases and J shed 4 bases, with 11 bases lying between them. This CDR3 has 13 amino acids. The germline V gene encodes CDR1 SGHTA and CDR2 FQGNSA. The CDR3 nucleotides are TGTGCCAGCAGCCCGACAGGAGGCTATGGCTACACCTTC. It encodes CASSPTGGYGYTF.

The count of this clone is one. The rearrangement uses TRBV5-1 and TRBJ2-7, with 13 bases that match TRBD2. This CDR3 is built from 16 residues. The ends lost 4 bases at V and 3 bases at J; junction bases unmatched: 7. Germline V gene lookup returns CDR1 SGHRS and CDR2 YFSETQ. The CDR3 DNA reads TGCGCCAGCAGCACGGGGACTAGCGGGGTGCTCTACGAGCAGTACTTC. As protein: CASSTGTSGVLYEQYF.

The V gene is TRBV15, the J gene TRBJ2-5, with 15 nucleotides matching TRBD2. The CDR3 consists of 15 residues. CDR1 LNHNV and CDR2 YYDKDF come from the germline V gene (reference sequence). Losses at the gene ends were 5 bases for V and 2 bases for J; bases not matched to a gene: 0. The CDR3 bases are TGTGCCACCAGCGGACTAGCGGGGGGGCAAGAGACCCAGTACTTC. It encodes CATSGLAGGQETQYF. Full variable domain (outside the CDR3, taken from reference TRBV15 and TRBJ2-5): DAMVIQNPRYQVTQFGKPVTLSCSQTLNHNVMYWYQQKSSQAPKLLFHYYDKDFNNEADTPDNFQSRRPNTSFCFLDIRSPGLGDTAMYLCATSGLAGGQETQYFGPGTRLLVL.

The gene calls are TRBV19 and TRBJ1-2; D not certain. The V end lost 4 bases, the J end lost 0 bases, and 15 bases lay between the germline ends. The length of the CDR3 is 16 residues. The V gene's germline CDR1 is LNHDA and CDR2 SQIVND (reference sequence). CDR3 DNA sequence: TGTGCCAGTAGTACCCAACTGGCGGGAGCTAACTATGGCTACACCTTC. Translation gives CASSTQLAGANYGYTF.

The V call is TRBV9, the J call TRBJ1-1, with TRBD1 as a possible D gene (5 bases). The CDR3 runs 14 residues. V lost 0 bases and J lost 6, with 12 bases in between. The germline V gene has CDR1 SGDLS and CDR2 YYNGEE. The CDR3: CASSVGRVGSEAFF. As DNA, the CDR3 is TGTGCCAGCAGCGTAGGCAGGGTGGGGTCTGAAGCTTTCTTT.

This chain connects TRBV19 to TRBJ1-5; 7 nucleotides match TRBD1. Losses at the gene ends were 2 bases for V and 4 bases for J; bases not matched to a gene: 8. This CDR3 comprises 16 residues. Germline CDR1 reads LNHDA; CDR2 reads SQIVND (reference sequence). As DNA, the CDR3 is TGTGCCAGTAGTATAAGCGGCAGGGGGTTAAATCAGCCCCAGCATTTT. It yields the protein CASSISGRGLNQPQHF.

This clone has a single count. This chain uses TRBV4-2 with TRBJ1-3; tentative D call: TRBD1 (5 bases). The length of the CDR3 is 16 residues. Germline V gene lookup returns CDR1 LGHNA and CDR2 YNFKEQ. Trimming cost V 2 bases and J 2 bases, with 13 bases left between them. This CDR3 reads CASSQNQGEAGNTIYF. As DNA, the CDR3 is TGTGCCAGCAGCCAAAACCAAGGGGAAGCTGGAAACACCATATATTTT.

As DNA, the CDR3 is TGTGCCACCAGCAGAGATCCTATCCAAGAGACCCAGTACTTC. It is translated as CATSRDPIQETQYF. The V gene is TRBV15, the J gene TRBJ2-5; D gene unclear. Trimming cost V 0 bases and J 1 base, with 6 bases left between them. The CDR3 runs to 14 residues. Germline V gene sequence: CDR1 LNHNV, CDR2 YYDKDF (reference sequence).

For this clone: One junction end disagrees with the germline gene, perhaps due to a read error. V is TRBV7-9 and J is TRBJ2-3; possible D gene TRBD1, 7 bases. Germline CDR1 is SEHNR and CDR2 is FQNEAQ (reference sequence). The CDR3 runs 17 residues. CDR3 nucleotides: TGTTCCAGCAGCTTACGACAGGGAGGTGGACGGGCAGATACGCAGTATTTT. Translating it yields CSSSLRQGGGRADTQYF.

There are a few counts of this clone. Other nucleotide sequences in the sample specify the same CDR3. V and J are TRBV6-5 and TRBJ1-4; D is unresolved. The length of the CDR3 is 13 residues. V was clipped by 2 bases and J by 5 bases, with 6 bases between them. Per the germline V gene, CDR1 is MNHEY and CDR2 is SVGAGI. The CDR3 region is CASSYRENEKLFF. CDR3 bases: TGTGCCAGCAGTTACAGGGAGAATGAAAAACTGTTTTTT.

The rearrangement joins TRBV7-2 to TRBJ1-4; 8 bases match TRBD1. J was trimmed by 8 bases and V by 0 bases; bases with no gene match: 5. The CDR3 sequence is 15 residues long. Germline V CDR1 and CDR2: SGHTA, FQGNSA. The DNA of the CDR3 is TGTGCCAGCAGCTTAGCCGCCAGGGGGCGGGAAAAACTGTTTTTT. This translates into CASSLAARGREKLFF.

This chain joins TRBV29-1 and TRBJ2-1, with 9 bases identical to TRBD1. The CDR3 spans 13 residues. Germline CDR1 reads SQVTM; CDR2 reads ANQGSEA. V lost 6 bases, J lost 5 bases, and 5 bases stayed unmatched. CDR3 loop: CSVPGQGHNEQFF. As DNA, the CDR3 is TGCAGCGTGCCGGGACAGGGACACAATGAGCAGTTCTTC.

The chain has TRBV5-6 and TRBJ2-7; D remains unclear. Trimming left V 1 base short and J 0 bases short, with 14 bases between. Germline values: CDR1 SGHDT, CDR2 YYEEEE. This CDR3 spans 16 amino acids. DNA of the CDR3: TGTGCCAGCAGCTTGCGGCGGAGACTGACCTCCTACGAGCAGTACTTC. Its translation is CASSLRRRLTSYEQYF.

The V gene is TRBV7-2, the J gene TRBJ1-2, with 9 bases lining up with TRBD1. Looked up from germline, CDR1 is SGHTA and CDR2 is FQGNSA. The CDR3 consists of 17 residues. J gave up 4 bases and V 0 bases, and 9 bases lay outside the gene matches. In DNA form, the CDR3 reads TGTGCCAGCAGCTTAGCCCCGGGACAGGGAGGGCTCTATGGCTACACCTTC. Translating it yields CASSLAPGQGGLYGYTF. The entire variable domain, with the rest obtained from reference TRBV7-2 and TRBJ1-2, is as follows: GAGVSQSPSNKVTEKGKDVELRCDPISGHTALYWYRQSLGQGLEFLIYFQGNSAPDKSGLPSDRFSAERTGGSVSTLTIQRTQQEDSAVYLCASSLAPGQGGLYGYTFGSGTRLTVV.

This clone was observed a handful of times. This rearrangement joins TRBV27 to TRBJ1-6, with D perhaps TRBD1 (5 bases). Germline CDR1 and CDR2: MNHEY and SMNVEV (reference sequence). The V end was cut by 6 bases, the J end by 8 bases, with 17 bases between. The CDR3 runs 15 residues. The CDR3 DNA sequence: TGTGCCAGCAGGTTCTTCCCCGGGGGGGATTCACCCCTCCACTTT. It specifies CASRFFPGGDSPLHF.

The chain combines TRBV5-4 with TRBJ1-4, with D unresolved. Germline V gene lookup returns CDR1 SGHNT and CDR2 YYREEE (reference sequence). Trimming removed 2 bases from V and 4 bases from J, with 6 bases in between. The CDR3 runs to 13 residues. This CDR3 reads CASSLDINEKLFF. In DNA, the CDR3 is TGTGCCAGCAGCTTAGACATTAATGAAAAACTGTTTTTT.

The chain uses TRBV5-1 and TRBJ1-1, with 7 bases aligning to TRBD1. The CDR3 extends over 16 amino acids. From germline, CDR1 is SGHRS and CDR2 YFSETQ. The V segment lost 0 bases and the J segment 11 bases; nucleotides outside the gene matches: 16. In DNA form, the CDR3 reads TGCGCCAGCAGCTTGGCCGGGAGACAGGGAGGAAGTGACGCTTTCTTT. Encoded protein: CASSLAGRQGGSDAFF.

The chain combines TRBV5-4 with TRBJ1-3; TRBD1 agrees at 8 bases. V lost 3 bases, J lost 2 bases, and 10 bases stayed unmatched. The CDR3 totals 17 residues. Germline-derived CDR1 and CDR2 are SGHNT and YYREEE (reference sequence). CDR3 region: CASSSTRDRGPGNTIYF. CDR3 DNA sequence: TGTGCCAGCAGCTCTACGCGCGACAGGGGCCCTGGAAACACCATATATTTT.

This sequence joins TRBV2 and TRBJ1-2; D may be TRBD1 (5 bases). The CDR3 is 14 residues long. The germline V gene has CDR1 SNHLY and CDR2 FYNNEI. Trimming pared 8 bases from V and 0 bases from J, leaving 13 bases between. The CDR3 DNA reads as TGTGCCAGCCGTTCGGACACAGCTAACTATGGCTACACCTTC. It specifies CASRSDTANYGYTF.

This chain uses TRBV5-1 with TRBJ2-1, with D perhaps matching TRBD2 (5 bases). Germline V gene lookup returns CDR1 SGHRS and CDR2 YFSETQ. Trimming shortened V by 0 bases and J by 0 bases, and 10 bases separated the two germline ends. The CDR3 extends over 16 amino acids. The chain's CDR3 is CASSLGLFNSYNEQFF. The CDR3 nucleotides read TGCGCCAGCAGCTTGGGACTATTTAACTCCTACAATGAGCAGTTCTTC.

The chain recombines TRBV23-1 with TRBJ2-7; 9 bases line up with TRBD1. TRBV23-1 has ORF status, its function being uncertain. V was pared by 7 bases and J by 6 bases, with 10 bases of the junction left unmatched. The CDR3 is 14 residues long. CDR3 sequence (DNA): TGCGCCAGCATCCCCGGGACAGGGTATAGCGAGCAGTACTTC. Translating gives CASIPGTGYSEQYF.

The chain is built from TRBV9 and TRBJ1-6; weak D call: TRBD1 (6 bases). The V end was cut by 0 bases, the J end by 3 bases, with 22 bases between. Germline V gives CDR1 SGDLS, CDR2 YYNGEE. The CDR3 length is 20 residues. The CDR3 here is CASSVGEAGDISFYNSPLHF. Written as DNA, the CDR3 is TGTGCCAGCAGCGTAGGGGAAGCAGGGGATATCTCTTTCTATAATTCACCCCTCCACTTT.

CDR3 sequence reads: CASLPQGAGWGYTF. The CDR3 DNA is TGTGCCAGTCTTCCACAGGGAGCTGGTTGGGGCTACACCTTC. The chain has TRBV19 and TRBJ1-2, with D tentatively TRBD1 (6 bases). Trimming stripped 8 bases from V and 8 bases from J, with 21 bases between. In germline, CDR1 is LNHDA, CDR2 SQIVND (reference sequence). This CDR3 is 14 amino acids long.

This clone has just a few counts. The V and J genes are TRBV10-3 and TRBJ2-5, with 12 nucleotides matching TRBD1. Germline CDR1 reads ENHRY; CDR2 reads SYGVKD. This CDR3 has 13 residues. The junction had 6 bases not matched to a gene; V was cut back by 11 bases and J by 5 bases. The chain's CDR3 is CAAGTGGDETQYF. The CDR3 DNA follows: TGTGCCGCTGGGACAGGGGGCGACGAGACCCAGTACTTC.

The chain carries TRBV6-1 and TRBJ1-5; 7 bases align to TRBD1. Germline V CDR1 and CDR2: MNHNS, SASEGT. This CDR3 has 15 amino acids. The J segment lost 0 bases and the V segment lost 10 bases, leaving 9 bases of the junction unmatched. CDR3 in amino acids: CATRYQGDSNQPQHF. The CDR3 nucleotides are TGTGCCACACGTTACCAGGGGGATAGCAATCAGCCCCAGCATTTT.

The chain uses TRBV12-5 and TRBJ1-1; D is unclear. In germline, CDR1 is LGHNT, CDR2 FRNRAP. The CDR3 runs to 13 residues. V lost 3 bases and J lost 2, with 7 bases in between. CDR3 sequence (DNA): TGTGCTAGTGGTTTATCCACAAACACTGAAGCTTTCTTT. It is translated as CASGLSTNTEAFF.

The chain has TRBV19 and TRBJ2-2, with TRBD1 matching 8 bases. The CDR3 totals 17 residues. J gave up 6 bases and V 3 bases, and 12 bases lay outside the gene matches. Germline-derived CDR1 and CDR2 are LNHDA and SQIVND (reference sequence). Here the CDR3 reads CASSIGLGQDSAGELFF. CDR3 DNA: TGTGCCAGTAGTATTGGGTTGGGACAGGACTCAGCCGGGGAGCTGTTTTTT.

This chain links TRBV6-1 with TRBJ2-7, with 7 bases matching TRBD2. Germline CDR1 reads MNHNS; CDR2 reads SASEGT. The CDR3 extends over 14 amino acids. With 5 bases clipped from V and 4 bases from J, the junction kept 8 bases outside the gene matches. In DNA form, the CDR3 reads TGTGCCAGCAGTACTAGCGTATCGTTGTACGAGCAGTACTTC. As protein: CASSTSVSLYEQYF.